The TCR beta chain described here comes from a study of T cell responses to AZD1222 COVID-19 vaccine (dated by TCRdb to the early 2020s). General notes on the study: AZD1222 recipients given second doses at about 4 weeks or at about 12 weeks were pooled, since spike-specific TCR depth and breadth were not found to differ between the two schedules. TCR sequencing covered over 230 trial participants: 207 given two doses of AZD1222 and 26 given two doses of MenACWY control vaccine. Trial participants were enrolled into age subgroups of 18-55, 56-69 and 70-plus years, which contained about 150, 28 and 57 TCR-sequenced participants, respectively.

The CDR3 regions of human TCRbeta chains were subjected to immunosequencing. As for the authors' bioinformatics: TCRs in the repertoires were compared against a reference library of SARS-CoV-2-specific TCRs that had been generated with the MIRA antigen-specificity platform. Breadth was defined as the fraction of unique TCRs that were SARS-CoV-2-associated, and depth was defined as the fraction of total T cells that were SARS-CoV-2-associated. Each spike-specific TCR was assigned to its reactive spike region and to a CD4 or CD8 class using the MIRA data. Log10-transformed breadth and depth values were compared by one-way ANOVA with Sidak's multiple comparisons tests. The source is immuneACCESS, and TCRdb retained only in-frame sequences with V and J called. Part of the clones is not carried over; for the studies checked, unresolved V genes explain less than half of this, and the remainder is unexplained. V and J calls and clone size come straight from that table; D and trimming were deduced from the DNA. Present in this sample are about 92,000 clones, around 84% of which were seen just once. The biggest ten clones account for about 9.4% of the sample.

Summary of the overall study and its limitations: No day 14 peak-response samples were available, so repertoires were characterized only after the peak T cell response. Only six AZD1222 recipients were SARS-CoV-2 seropositive at baseline, limiting conclusions about previously exposed vaccinees. The vaccine-associated CD4 TCRs covered the entire spike protein, and the dominant responses fell in regions 160-218 and 743-854. Participants were mostly white British, with more females than males. The authors suggested clonal diversity may have been underestimated. After two AZD1222 doses, spike-specific TCR breadth and depth were significantly higher than at day 0 and than in MenACWY recipients. The 56-69-year group was small, and its depth increase did not reach significance, likely because of low power. Reportedly, almost half of the unique spike-specific TCRs recognized epitopes lying outside the regions that are mutated in the B.1.351 and B.1.1.7 variants.

The time point label here, explained by the study, means: baseline before first vaccination. The vaccinee samples were drawn from two UK trials, COV001 and COV002, one of which was a single-blind randomized controlled phase 2/3 trial testing AZD1222 (ChAdOx1 nCoV-19) in healthy adults. For TCRbeta chain sequencing, PBMC samples from trial participants were taken at day 0 and at day 28 after the second dose. Concerning this clone: Its antigen specificity is not known. No qualities accompany the bases; no much larger clone lies one base away.

The CDR3 goes from the cysteine to the phenylalanine over 13 residues. Only the CDR3 DNA is retained, 39 bases long and in frame from the first base. V is trimmed back by 5 bases and J by 9 bases, and the junction contains 7 bases that no gene match accounts for. The sample here was peripheral blood, taken on day 0 of AZD1222 vaccination. The sequence derives from an adult in good health. This sequence uses TRBV12-3 or TRBV12-4 and TRBJ1-5, with 7 central nucleotides matching TRBD1. The CDR3 sequence is CASSPDRTGPQHF. The DNA sequence is as follows: TGTGCCAGCAGTCCGGACAGGACCGGGCCCCAGCATTTT.